A selection of T cell receptor beta chains follows, all from one sample in a study of T cell changes during pregnancy in multiple sclerosis. The method was immunoSEQ multiplex PCR; TCRdb's version includes in-frame clones alone and lacks a portion of them. The repertoire holds tens of thousands of clones, with roughly 89% as singletons. The sample was peripheral blood, taken in the second trimester of pregnancy. Receptors originate from a female donor with multiple sclerosis, enrolled in a pregnancy study. Each CDR3 is given with its conserved first and last residue. D genes are given only for firm matches. A clone size is listed for some rows: how often the clone was seen (once, few, many), or a class if it is expanded.

D gene	clone size	V gene	J gene	CDR3 length	CDR3 protein	CDR3 DNA
TRBD1	NA	TRBV14	TRBJ2-1	15	CASSQRDSFSNEQFF	TGTGCCAGCAGCCAACGGGACAGTTTTTCCAATGAGCAGTTCTTC
TRBD2	NA	TRBV5-1	TRBJ2-7	16	CASSTPSGRPAYEQYF	TGCGCCAGCAGTACCCCTAGCGGGAGACCCGCCTACGAGCAGTACTTC
NA	NA	TRBV9	TRBJ2-7	14	CASSVGQATYEQYF	TGTGCCAGCAGCGTAGGACAGGCCACCTACGAGCAGTACTTC
TRBD1	NA	TRBV5-1	TRBJ2-2	17	CASSGTTGIPNTGELFF	TGCGCCAGCAGCGGTACGACAGGGATTCCGAACACCGGGGAGCTGTTTTTT
TRBD2	NA	TRBV25-1	TRBJ2-7	16	CASSEWGSGVWNEQYF	TGTGCCAGCAGTGAATGGGGTAGCGGGGTTTGGAACGAGCAGTACTTC
TRBD2	few	TRBV6-1	TRBJ2-3	17	CASSDELALIQADTQYF	TGTGCCAGCAGTGATGAACTAGCGCTAATCCAGGCAGATACGCAGTATTTT
NA	NA	TRBV15	TRBJ2-7	13	CATSRGPSDEQYF	TGTGCCACCAGCAGAGGCCCCAGCGACGAGCAGTACTTC
TRBD2	NA	TRBV6-4	TRBJ2-2	13	CASTSGSTGELFF	TGTGCCAGCACTAGCGGGAGCACCGGGGAGCTGTTTTTT
NA	NA	TRBV15	TRBJ1-1	15	CATSRDGLGSTEAFF	TGTGCCACCAGCAGAGATGGGCTGGGCAGCACTGAAGCTTTCTTT
TRBD2	NA	TRBV11-3	TRBJ2-5	16	CASNRVASGGEETQYF	TGTGCCAGCAACCGCGTGGCTAGCGGGGGGGAAGAGACCCAGTACTTC
TRBD1	NA	TRBV15	TRBJ1-2	14	CATSRATGNYGYTF	TGTGCCACCAGCAGAGCGACAGGGAACTATGGCTACACCTTC
NA	NA	TRBV6-1	TRBJ2-5	13	CASSGVIQETQYF	TGTGCCAGCAGTGGAGTCATTCAAGAGACCCAGTACTTC
NA	NA	TRBV2	TRBJ2-7	17	CASGVRRERVTSYEQYF	TGTGCCAGCGGGGTTAGAAGGGAGAGGGTAACCTCCTACGAGCAGTACTTC
TRBD2	NA	TRBV11-1	TRBJ2-3	19	CASSSSSGGPLSRTDTQYF	TGTGCCAGCAGCTCCTCTAGCGGGGGCCCCTTAAGTCGCACAGATACGCAGTATTTT
NA	NA	TRBV27	TRBJ1-2	16	CASSPYWGATNYGYTF	TGTGCCAGCAGTCCGTACTGGGGAGCAACTAACTATGGCTACACCTTC
TRBD1	NA	TRBV11-3	TRBJ1-1	16	CASSSPYRGKNTEAFF	TGTGCCAGCAGCAGTCCATACAGGGGGAAGAACACTGAAGCTTTCTTT
NA	NA	TRBV11-3	TRBJ1-5	15	CAILGRERDQQPQHF	TGTGCCATCCTTGGGAGGGAAAGGGATCAGCAGCCCCAGCATTTT
NA	NA	TRBV2	TRBJ2-6	16	CASTPTGTPGANVLTF	TGTGCCAGCACCCCGACAGGAACCCCTGGGGCCAACGTCCTGACTTTC
TRBD1	NA	TRBV10-3	TRBJ1-1	14	CAISGDRAYTEAFF	TGTGCCATCAGTGGGGACAGGGCTTACACTGAAGCTTTCTTT
NA	NA	TRBV27	TRBJ1-2	13	CASSLSRQYGYTF	TGTGCCAGCAGTTTATCTAGACAGTATGGCTACACCTTC
TRBD1	NA	TRBV6-5	TRBJ1-2	12	CASQGAVYGYTF	TGTGCCAGCCAGGGGGCTGTCTATGGCTACACCTTC
NA	NA	TRBV5-1	TRBJ1-5	15	CASSLATGGNQPQHF	TGCGCCAGCAGCTTGGCCACGGGGGGGAATCAGCCCCAGCATTTT
NA	few	TRBV21-1	TRBJ1-1	14	CASSCDRGNTEAFF	TGTGCCAGCAGCTGTGACAGGGGGAACACTGAAGCTTTCTTT
TRBD1	NA	TRBV10-3	TRBJ2-2	13	CAIRQGESGELFF	TGTGCCATCAGGCAGGGGGAATCCGGGGAGCTGTTTTTT
TRBD2	NA	TRBV30	TRBJ2-7	14	CAWSELAGVNEQYF	TGTGCCTGGAGCGAACTAGCGGGGGTAAACGAGCAGTACTTC